Included here is one T cell receptor beta chain sequence, with context. TCRdb keeps only in-frame clones here, not all; method: immunoSEQ multiplex PCR. The sample contains 34,000 or so clones, 87% of which appear only once. This sample is part of a study of blood T cell repertoires in COVID-19. About the study: Sites in the United States, Italy and Spain provided acute and convalescent COVID-19 samples. PBMCs, B-cell-depleted T cells, or T cells were the source of the cDNA or gDNA that made up the material.

In germline, CDR1 is MNHNY, CDR2 SVGAGI (reference sequence). This CDR3 region has 14 residues. Unmatched junction bases numbered 6, after V lost 4 bases and J lost 4 bases. This sequence was found in a man aged 50 to 59 with active or convalescent COVID-19. The V call is TRBV6-6, the J call TRBJ1-2; 7 bases align to TRBD1. Material for sequencing was peripheral blood. The CDR3 region is CASSSPGQAYGYTF. Here the CDR3 DNA reads TGTGCCAGCAGTTCCCCCGGACAGGCCTATGGCTACACCTTC.